Below, 27 T cell receptor beta chains from the same sample are listed, as sequenced in a study of OX40 agonist ivuxolimab in advanced cancers. The protocol was immunoSEQ multiplex PCR, while the TCRdb copy is restricted to in-frame clones and leaves out a portion. The sample consists of 50,000 to 75,000 clones, 75% to 90% of them appearing once. The sequencing used CD4+ or CD8+ T cells sorted from blood, collected in a trial of the OX40 agonist ivuxolimab. These receptors were collected from an adult with an advanced solid tumor such as melanoma, head and neck, liver or kidney cancer.

This clone was observed a few times. This chain connects TRBV4-2 to TRBJ1-1; D is possibly TRBD1 (5 bases). Trimming removed 3 bases at V and 0 bases at J, with 11 bases between. The germline V gene has CDR1 LGHNA and CDR2 YNFKEQ. This CDR3 is 15 amino acids long. The CDR3 reads CASSQEAGLNTEAFF. The CDR3 DNA follows: TGTGCCAGCAGCCAGGAGGCAGGGTTGAACACTGAAGCTTTCTTT.

A single count supports this clone. The chain carries TRBV6-4 and TRBJ1-5, with D maybe TRBD1 (5 bases). Trimming cost V 3 bases and J 1 base, with 16 bases left between them. Germline CDR1 is MRHNA and CDR2 is SNTAGT. The CDR3 runs 17 residues. The CDR3 DNA reads TGTGCCAGCAGTGATGGTGGGACGGAAGGGAGCAATCAGCCCCAGCATTTT. This codes for CASSDGGTEGSNQPQHF.

The rearrangement uses TRBV28 and TRBJ1-5; TRBD1 matches 8 bases. CDR1 and CDR2 from the germline V gene are MDHEN and SYDVKM. With V trimmed by 4 bases and J by 6 bases, 8 bases remained unmatched. CDR3 size: 15 residues. In nucleotides, the CDR3 is TGTGCCAGCAGTTCGCCTCAGGGGGCTGGTCAGCCCCAGCATTTT. Translated: CASSSPQGAGQPQHF.

The rearrangement links TRBV9 to TRBJ2-2; no reliable D call. This CDR3 contains 15 residues. Trimming removed 0 bases at V and 2 bases at J, with 8 bases between. Germline V lookup: CDR1 SGDLS, CDR2 YYNGEE. The CDR3 region is CASSVAGHNTGELFF. In DNA, the CDR3 is TGTGCCAGCAGCGTAGCTGGCCACAACACCGGGGAGCTGTTTTTT. The entire variable domain, with the rest obtained from reference TRBV9 and TRBJ2-2, is as follows: DSGVTQTPKHLITATGQRVTLRCSPRSGDLSVYWYQQSLDQGLQFLIQYYNGEERAKGNILERFSAQQFPDLHSELNLSSLELGDSALYFCASSVAGHNTGELFFGEGSRLTVL.

The CDR3 loop reads CASSFVSSWRQETQYF. The CDR3 DNA reads TGTGCCAGCAGCTTTGTATCTAGTTGGAGGCAAGAGACCCAGTACTTC. This chain uses TRBV7-2 with TRBJ2-5, with a possible D match to TRBD2 (5 bases). V was trimmed by 3 bases and J by 2 bases, leaving 16 bases between them. CDR3 length: 16 residues. Germline V gives CDR1 SGHTA, CDR2 FQGNSA.

This clone came up once. At one of its ends the junction is not consistent with the germline gene, which may arise from a read error. This chain links TRBV4-2 with TRBJ1-4; D might be TRBD1 (6 bases). This CDR3 has 16 amino acids. CDR1 is LGHNA, CDR2 YNFKEQ, per germline. This CDR3 reads CAGSQGDSGADEKLFF. The DNA for the CDR3 is TGTGCCGGCAGCCAAGGGGACTCAGGGGCAGATGAAAAACTGTTTTTT.

V is TRBV19 and J is TRBJ2-7, with TRBD1 matching over 9 bases. V dropped 5 bases and J dropped 5; count of bases not matched to a gene: 13. The germline V gene has CDR1 LNHDA and CDR2 SQIVND (reference sequence). This CDR3 has 16 residues. This chain's CDR3 is CASSAAGTGTKNEQYF. CDR3 in DNA: TGTGCCAGTAGTGCCGCCGGGACAGGGACAAAGAACGAGCAGTACTTC.

The chain carries TRBV7-2 and TRBJ2-5; 8 nucleotides line up with TRBD2. Germline V CDR1 and CDR2: SGHTA, FQGNSA. The CDR3 has 12 amino acids. With 8 bases clipped from V and 1 base from J, the junction kept 0 bases outside the gene matches. CDR3 coding DNA: TGTGCCAGCGCGGGGGGCCAAGAGACCCAGTACTTC. Its translation: CASAGGQETQYF.

The chain uses TRBV30 and TRBJ2-5, with D unresolved. The CDR3 sequence is 13 residues long. CDR1 is GTSNPN, CDR2 SVGIG, per germline (reference sequence). V lost 2 bases and J 5 bases, leaving 12 bases between the germline ends. The CDR3 DNA is TGTGCCTGGAGTAGGAGTAGCTTGGAGACCCAGTACTTC. Its translation is CAWSRSSLETQYF.

The V gene is TRBV11-3, the J gene TRBJ2-1; no reliable D call. Trimming removed 2 bases at V and 0 bases at J, with 8 bases between. This CDR3 has 15 residues. CDR1 is SGHNT and CDR2 is YENEEA in the germline V gene. This chain's CDR3 is CASSLREASYNEQFF. The CDR3, as DNA: TGTGCCAGCAGCTTAAGAGAGGCCTCCTACAATGAGCAGTTCTTC.

The V call is TRBV7-2, the J call TRBJ1-2; D uncertain. The germline V gene has CDR1 SGHTA and CDR2 FQGNSA. V lost 1 base to trimming and J lost 9 bases, with 12 bases between them. This CDR3 has 13 amino acids. CDR3: CASSLEGARSYTF. The DNA of the CDR3 is TGTGCCAGCAGCTTAGAGGGAGCCCGAAGCTACACCTTC.

The rearrangement uses TRBV11-2 and TRBJ1-2, with a weak D call TRBD1 (5 bases). Germline lookup yields CDR1 SGHAT and CDR2 FQNNGV. V gave up 5 bases and J gave up 5 bases, with 9 bases separating them. This CDR3 comprises 12 residues. The CDR3 sequence: CASSTTVYGYTF. In DNA form, the CDR3 reads TGTGCCAGCAGCACGACAGTTTATGGCTACACCTTC.

The V and J genes are TRBV15 and TRBJ2-2, with TRBD1 matching over 9 bases. The CDR3 loop spans 16 amino acids. Germline CDR1 and CDR2: LNHNV and YYDKDF (reference sequence). J gave up 0 bases and V 2 bases, and 1 base lay outside the gene matches. CDR3 bases: TGTGCCACCAGCAGAAGGGACAGGGCGAACACCGGGGAGCTGTTTTTT. It specifies CATSRRDRANTGELFF.

The rearrangement uses TRBV10-2 and TRBJ2-5; no clear D. Germline lookup yields CDR1 WSHSY and CDR2 SAAADI. The CDR3 is 13 residues long. V lost 2 bases and J 2 bases, leaving 6 bases between the germline ends. The CDR3 loop is CASSEIEQETQYF. CDR3 DNA sequence: TGCGCCAGCAGTGAGATAGAGCAAGAGACCCAGTACTTC.

This rearrangement joins TRBV6-1 to TRBJ2-7, with D possibly matching TRBD1 (6 bases). Germline loops: CDR1 MNHNS, CDR2 SASEGT. The CDR3 totals 13 residues. The V end was cut by 6 bases, the J end by 5 bases, with 14 bases between. The CDR3 here is CASSLQGFDEQYF. DNA for the CDR3: TGTGCCAGCAGCCTACAGGGATTCGACGAGCAGTACTTC.

This chain links TRBV9 with TRBJ2-2; D possibly corresponds to TRBD2 (6 bases). V gave up 4 bases and J gave up 3 bases, with 19 bases separating them. Germline values: CDR1 SGDLS, CDR2 YYNGEE. The CDR3 is made up of 17 amino acids. The CDR3: CASSFGDRGSYTGELFF. CDR3 nucleotide sequence: TGTGCCAGCAGCTTTGGGGACCGGGGGAGTTACACCGGGGAGCTGTTTTTT.

This rearrangement joins TRBV21-1 to TRBJ1-2. TRBV21-1 is an annotated pseudogene. There are 20 residues in the CDR3. This CDR3 is CASSIRLVGPQRGFLGGYTF. DNA for the CDR3: TGTGCCAGCAGCATCCGACTTGTTGGACCACAGCGGGGGTTTCTGGGTGGCTACACCTTC.

The chain recombines TRBV6-1 with TRBJ1-4; D is ambiguous. The CDR3 covers 16 residues. Per the germline V gene, CDR1 is MNHNS and CDR2 is SASEGT. With 2 bases removed from V and 2 bases from J, the gap between germline ends came to 12 bases. Written as DNA, the CDR3 is TGTGCCAGCAGTGAAACTCCCGGACGGACTAATGAAAAACTGTTTTTT. It yields the protein CASSETPGRTNEKLFF.

The rearrangement joins TRBV11-2 to TRBJ1-5, with 9 bases aligning to TRBD1. In germline, CDR1 is SGHAT, CDR2 FQNNGV. V lost 4 bases, J lost 5 bases, and 6 bases stayed unmatched. There are 15 residues in the CDR3. CDR3 DNA: TGTGCCAGCAGCTCGAACAGGGGGCCTTATCAGCCCCAGCATTTT. This encodes CASSSNRGPYQPQHF. Filled out from reference TRBV11-2 and TRBJ1-5, the complete variable domain reads EAGVAQSPRYKIIEKRQSVAFWCNPISGHATLYWYQQILGQGPKLLIQFQNNGVVDDSQLPKDRFSAERLKGVDSTLKIQPAKLEDSAVYLCASSSNRGPYQPQHFGDGTRLSIL.

The CDR3 DNA sequence: TGCGCCAGCAGCTTAGGGACAGACTTAAGAAACTATGGCTACACCTTC. Translating gives CASSLGTDLRNYGYTF. The chain recombines TRBV5-1 with TRBJ1-2; 7 nucleotides align to TRBD1. CDR3 length: 16 amino acids. The V segment lost 2 bases and the J segment 2 bases; nucleotides outside the gene matches: 9. Germline CDR1 reads SGHRS; CDR2 reads YFSETQ.

The chain couples TRBV13 to TRBJ2-5; the D is unclear. CDR3 length equals 14 residues. Trimming took 0 bases from V and 4 from J, leaving 9 bases between them. In germline, CDR1 is PRHDT, CDR2 FYEKMQ (reference sequence). In DNA form, the CDR3 reads TGTGCCAGCAGCTTAGGGGGTTCGACAGAGACCCAGTACTTC. Residues: CASSLGGSTETQYF.

The V gene is TRBV2, the J gene TRBJ1-5, with TRBD1 as a possible D gene (5 bases). Germline lookup yields CDR1 SNHLY and CDR2 FYNNEI. V was cut by 5 bases and J by 8 bases, with 13 bases left in between. CDR3 size: 13 residues. The CDR3 region has the DNA TGTGCCAGCAGTTGGGGTCTAGGGGAGCCCCAGCATTTT. Its protein product is CASSWGLGEPQHF.

The rearrangement links TRBV7-3 to TRBJ1-6; no firm D call. The V gene's germline CDR1 is SGHTA and CDR2 FQGTGA. Trimming removed 2 bases at V and 7 bases at J, with 12 bases between. The CDR3 length is 15 residues. The CDR3 coding sequence is TGTGCCAGCAGCTTACTCGGTCAGAAGAATTCACCCCTCCACTTT. It encodes CASSLLGQKNSPLHF.

The rearrangement joins TRBV27 to TRBJ1-1; possibly TRBD1 for D (6 bases). Germline CDR1 MNHEY, CDR2 SMNVEV (reference sequence). The CDR3 extends over 13 amino acids. Trimming took 0 bases from V and 10 from J, leaving 12 bases between them. The CDR3 loop reads CASSLSRGLVAFF. The CDR3 nucleotides are TGTGCCAGCAGTTTATCACGGGGGCTTGTAGCTTTCTTT.

CDR3 in amino acids: CASSFSGGDYEQYF. DNA of the CDR3: TGTGCCAGCAGTTTTTCAGGAGGGGACTACGAGCAGTACTTC. The rearrangement joins TRBV6-6 to TRBJ2-7; D may be TRBD2 (6 bases). Between the trimmed V and J ends, which lost 4 bases and 3 bases, there was a span of 13 bases. Germline loops: CDR1 MNHNY, CDR2 SVGAGI (reference sequence). The CDR3 consists of 14 residues.

This chain joins TRBV30 and TRBJ2-3; 9 bases align to TRBD2. The J segment lost 0 bases and the V segment lost 7 bases, leaving 5 bases of the junction unmatched. The length of the CDR3 is 14 residues. Germline CDR1 and CDR2: GTSNPN and SVGIG (reference sequence). CDR3: CASTAGGSTDTQYF. The CDR3 DNA follows: TGTGCCTCCACGGCGGGGGGGAGCACAGATACGCAGTATTTT.

V gene TRBV5-1 combines with J gene TRBJ2-7, with 7 bases fitting TRBD1. This CDR3 has 16 amino acids. Trimming cost V 5 bases and J 3 bases; bases outside gene matches: 14. Germline values: CDR1 SGHRS, CDR2 YFSETQ. CDR3 region: CASSPGTDNYYYEQYF. CDR3 DNA: TGCGCCAGCAGTCCCGGGACAGATAATTACTACTACGAGCAGTACTTC.